The clone carrying this T cell receptor beta chain was seen more than once but under ten times. The antigen remains undetermined. The CDR3 extends over 16 amino acids. The V segment lost 4 bases and the J segment 4 bases; nucleotides outside the gene matches: 4. From germline, CDR1 is LGHNT and CDR2 FRNRAP. The sample is drawn from a study of beta chain features in type 1 diabetes. Study findings and constraints: Moderate but significant shortening of TCRB CDR3s was recorded in all four CD4+ subsets from Type 1 diabetes patients.

What was sequenced were expressed TCRB transcripts, since all of the isolated RNA had been reverse transcribed. Data came from immunoSEQ multiplex PCR; TCRdb stores just in-frame clones and leaves some out. The sample lists around 250,000 clones, 11% to 15% seen once, with roughly 0.02% in the top ten. Material: naive CD4+ T cells from blood. The J gene is TRBJ2-1, the V gene TRBV12-5; 13 bases map to TRBD2. The clonotype was recovered from a man younger than 45 with type 1 diabetes. As DNA, the CDR3 is TGTGCTAGTGGTTACGGGACTAGCGGGAAGTACAATGAGCAGTTCTTC. This sequence encodes CASGYGTSGKYNEQFF.